This TCR beta chain is from a study of T-cell reconstitution after alpha-beta-depleted transplantation in children. Germline assignment: CDR1 ENHRY and CDR2 SYGVKD. The CDR3 runs 13 residues. With V trimmed by 8 bases and J by 5 bases, 7 bases remained unmatched. The library targeted TCRbeta and was prepared with unique molecular identifiers. TCRdb used MiXCR to reprocess the PCR reads, holding one entry per CDR3 protein. The table has about 270,000 distinct CDR3 sequences, over 8% seen once. The V gene is TRBV10-3, the J gene TRBJ2-5; 8 bases line up with TRBD2. This TCR came from a human donor who donated a stem cell graft to a child with SCID. The sample here was PBMCs from the stem cell graft donor, taken from the stem cell graft. Written as DNA, the CDR3 is TGTGCCATCGCTGGACTAGCCGCGGAGACCCAGTACTTC. This sequence encodes CAIAGLAAETQYF.